This T cell receptor beta chain was identified during a study of cytomegalovirus exposure and HLA in healthy donors. A multiplex PCR was run with 60 Vbeta primers and 13 Jbeta primers. The method was immunoSEQ multiplex PCR; TCRdb's version includes in-frame clones alone and lacks a portion of them. The sample holds about 220,000 clones; over 65% are singletons and the top ten take around 0.63%. Germline-derived CDR1 and CDR2 are SEHNR and FQNEAQ (reference sequence). V was shortened by 2 bases and J by 5 bases, with 16 bases between the two germline ends. This CDR3 is 15 amino acids long. This rearrangement joins TRBV7-9 to TRBJ2-7, with TRBD2 as a possible D gene (5 bases). The TCR was taken from a man younger than 30 in good health and CMV-seronegative. Source material: PBMCs. CDR3 residues: CASSLSPQLANEQYF. Written as DNA, the CDR3 is TGTGCCAGCAGCTTATCACCCCAGCTAGCCAACGAGCAGTACTTC.